This TCR beta chain was recovered during a study of CD8+ T cells in alopecia areata. CDR1 is MGHRA and CDR2 is YSYEKL in the germline V gene. The CDR3 consists of 15 residues. This clone showed up just a few times. One end of the junction fails to match germline, which may point to a read error. TCR sequencing used cDNA made by reverse transcription of extracted RNA. The protocol was immunoSEQ multiplex PCR, while the TCRdb copy is restricted to in-frame clones and leaves out a portion. In the table there are 200,000 to 250,000 clones, 50% to 70% of which are singletons. Here the sequenced sample was CD4+ T cells sorted from blood, taken at week 0. This sequence was found in a human donor with alopecia areata. J is TRBJ1-1 and V is TRBV4-1; D ambiguous. The CDR3 protein is CASSQGTSMNTEAFF. CDR3 nucleotide sequence: TGTGCCAGCAGCCAAGGAACCAGTATGAACACTGAAGCTTTCTTT.